This TCR beta chain was recorded in a study of persistence of HIV-infected CD4 T cells. General study findings and limits: Antigen-responding cells were enriched for degenerate expanded CDR3beta sequences.

The immunoSEQ assay was version 4, run in survey mode. TCRdb's table, derived via immunoSEQ multiplex PCR, lists solely in-frame clones and lacks some. Found here are approximately 25,000 clones, about 74% of them singletons; the top ten hold around 1.8%. This clone was detected once. Its antigen is not known. Overlapping HIV-1 Gag 15-mer peptides at approximately 0.96 ug per peptide per mL were used. CD4+ T cells upregulating both CD40 ligand and CD69 were sorted as responding cells. CDR3 length: 11 residues. Per the germline V gene, CDR1 is MNHEY and CDR2 is SVGAGI. V was shortened by 2 bases and J by 10 bases, with 8 bases between the two germline ends.

This chain links TRBV6-5 with TRBJ1-2; D not resolved. The input for sequencing was CD4+ T cells sorted from PBMCs after approximately 20-hour stimulation, taken from a patient who received antiretroviral therapy. This TCR was recovered from an adult man with HIV who was CMV-seropositive. The CDR3 region is CASSYKGTYTF. Here the CDR3 DNA reads TGTGCCAGCAGTTACAAGGGTACCTACACCTTC.